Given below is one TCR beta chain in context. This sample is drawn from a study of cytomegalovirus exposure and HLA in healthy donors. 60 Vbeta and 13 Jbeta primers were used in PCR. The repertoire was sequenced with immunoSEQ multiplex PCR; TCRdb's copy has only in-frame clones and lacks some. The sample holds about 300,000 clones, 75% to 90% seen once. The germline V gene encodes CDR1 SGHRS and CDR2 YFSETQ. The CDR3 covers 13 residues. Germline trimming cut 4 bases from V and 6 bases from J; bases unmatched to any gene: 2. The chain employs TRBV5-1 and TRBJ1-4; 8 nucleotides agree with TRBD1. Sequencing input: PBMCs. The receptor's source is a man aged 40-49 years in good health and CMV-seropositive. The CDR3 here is CASSPDRDEKLFF. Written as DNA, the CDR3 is TGCGCCAGCAGCCCGGACAGGGATGAAAAACTGTTTTTT.